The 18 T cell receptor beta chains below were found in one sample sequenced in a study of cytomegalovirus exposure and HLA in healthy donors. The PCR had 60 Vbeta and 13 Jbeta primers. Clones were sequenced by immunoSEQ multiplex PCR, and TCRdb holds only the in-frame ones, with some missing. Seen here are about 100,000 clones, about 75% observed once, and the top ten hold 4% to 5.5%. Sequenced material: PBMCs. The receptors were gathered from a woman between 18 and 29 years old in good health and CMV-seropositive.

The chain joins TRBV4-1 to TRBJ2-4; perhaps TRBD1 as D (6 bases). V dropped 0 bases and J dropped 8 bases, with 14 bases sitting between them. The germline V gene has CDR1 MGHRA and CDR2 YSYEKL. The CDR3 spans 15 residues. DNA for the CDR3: TGCGCCAGCAGCCAAGATGGGACACCACGAGACATTCAGTACTTC. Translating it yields CASSQDGTPRDIQYF.

For the CDR3, the DNA is TGTGCCAGCAGTTACGGGAGGGAGGGTGGTTACGAGCAGTACTTC. Protein product: CASSYGREGGYEQYF. The V and J genes are TRBV6-6 and TRBJ2-7, with TRBD2 matching over 7 bases. The germline V gene encodes CDR1 MNHNY and CDR2 SVGAGI (reference sequence). V shed 2 bases and J 4 bases; nucleotides not matched to a gene: 8. The CDR3 is made up of 15 amino acids.

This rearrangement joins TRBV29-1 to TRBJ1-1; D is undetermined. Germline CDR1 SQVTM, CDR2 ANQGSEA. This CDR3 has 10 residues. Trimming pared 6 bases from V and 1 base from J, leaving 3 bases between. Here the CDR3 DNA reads TGCAGCGTAGCGAACACTGAAGCTTTCTTT. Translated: CSVANTEAFF.

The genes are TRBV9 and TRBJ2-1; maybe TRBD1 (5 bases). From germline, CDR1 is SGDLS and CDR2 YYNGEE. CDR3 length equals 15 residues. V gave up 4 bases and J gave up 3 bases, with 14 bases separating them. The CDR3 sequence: CASSFQGDGYNEQFF. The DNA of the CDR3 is TGTGCCAGCAGCTTTCAGGGCGACGGCTACAATGAGCAGTTCTTC.

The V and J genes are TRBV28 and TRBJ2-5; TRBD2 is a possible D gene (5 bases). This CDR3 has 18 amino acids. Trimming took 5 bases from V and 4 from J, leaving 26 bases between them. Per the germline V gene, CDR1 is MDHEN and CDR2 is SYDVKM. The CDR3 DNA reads TGTGCCAGCAGTCGCTCGGAGGTAAACGGCTTTTTGGGAGAGACCCAGTACTTC. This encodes CASSRSEVNGFLGETQYF.

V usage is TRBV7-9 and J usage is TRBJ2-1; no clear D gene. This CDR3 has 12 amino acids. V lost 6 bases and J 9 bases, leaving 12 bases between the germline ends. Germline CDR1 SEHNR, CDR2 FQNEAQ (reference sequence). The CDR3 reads CASRLTPSEQFF. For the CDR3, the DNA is TGTGCCAGCAGACTAACACCAAGTGAGCAGTTCTTC. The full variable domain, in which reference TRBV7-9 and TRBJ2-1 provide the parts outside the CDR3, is DTGVSQNPRHKITKRGQNVTFRCDPISEHNRLYWYRQTLGQGPEFLTYFQNEAQLEKSRLLSDRFSAERPKGSFSTLEIQRTEQGDSAMYLCASRLTPSEQFFGPGTRLTVL.

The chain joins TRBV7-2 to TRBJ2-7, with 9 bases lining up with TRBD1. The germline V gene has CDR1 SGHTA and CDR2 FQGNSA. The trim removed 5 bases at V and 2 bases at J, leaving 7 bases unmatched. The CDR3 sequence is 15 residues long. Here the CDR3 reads CASSETGGATYEQYF. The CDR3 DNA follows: TGTGCCAGCAGCGAGACAGGGGGAGCCACCTACGAGCAGTACTTC.

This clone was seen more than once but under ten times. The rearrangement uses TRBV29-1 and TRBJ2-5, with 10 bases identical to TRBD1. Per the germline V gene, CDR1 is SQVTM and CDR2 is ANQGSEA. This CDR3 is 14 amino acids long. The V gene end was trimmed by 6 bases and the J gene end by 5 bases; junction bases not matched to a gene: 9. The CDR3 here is CSVESWGQGETQYF. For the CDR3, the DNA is TGCAGCGTAGAAAGCTGGGGACAGGGGGAGACCCAGTACTTC.

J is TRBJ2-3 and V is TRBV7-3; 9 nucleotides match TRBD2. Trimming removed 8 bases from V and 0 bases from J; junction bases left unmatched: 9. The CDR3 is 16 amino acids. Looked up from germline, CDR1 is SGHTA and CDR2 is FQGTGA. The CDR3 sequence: CASGLIAGASTDTQYF. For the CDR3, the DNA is TGTGCCAGCGGTCTAATAGCGGGAGCTAGCACAGATACGCAGTATTTT.

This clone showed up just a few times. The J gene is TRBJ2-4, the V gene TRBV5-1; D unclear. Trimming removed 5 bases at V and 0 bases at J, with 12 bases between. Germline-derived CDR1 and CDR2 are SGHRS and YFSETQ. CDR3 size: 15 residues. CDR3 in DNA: TGCGCCAGCAGGATTAATGCGGTAGCCAAAAACATTCAGTACTTC. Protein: CASRINAVAKNIQYF.

The CDR3 DNA follows: TGTGCCAGCAGCTTGAGCGCTTACACTGAAGCTTTCTTT. Its protein product is CASSLSAYTEAFF. This chain joins TRBV11-3 and TRBJ1-1; no reliable D call. The CDR3 runs to 13 residues. Germline CDR1 SGHNT, CDR2 YENEEA. V was clipped by 3 bases and J by 3 bases, with 8 bases between them.

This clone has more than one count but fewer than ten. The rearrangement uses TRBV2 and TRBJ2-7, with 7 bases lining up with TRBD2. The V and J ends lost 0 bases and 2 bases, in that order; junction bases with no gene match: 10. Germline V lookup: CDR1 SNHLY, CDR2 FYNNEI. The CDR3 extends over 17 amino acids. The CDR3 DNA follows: TGTGCCAGCAGTGAAGCGCTTGGGGAGGGTTGGGCCTACGAGCAGTACTTC. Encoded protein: CASSEALGEGWAYEQYF.

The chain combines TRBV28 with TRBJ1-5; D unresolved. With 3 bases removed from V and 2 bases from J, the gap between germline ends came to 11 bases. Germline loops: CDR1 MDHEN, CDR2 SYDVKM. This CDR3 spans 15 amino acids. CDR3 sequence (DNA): TGTGCCAGCAGTTTTAAGACCGAGGGCAATCAGCCCCAGCATTTT. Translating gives CASSFKTEGNQPQHF.

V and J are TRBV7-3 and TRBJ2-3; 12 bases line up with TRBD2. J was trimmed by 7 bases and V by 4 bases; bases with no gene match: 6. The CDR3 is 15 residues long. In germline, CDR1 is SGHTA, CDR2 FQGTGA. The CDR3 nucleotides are TGTGCCAGCAGCTCGGGACTAGCGGGTTTAAATACGCAGTATTTT. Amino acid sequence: CASSSGLAGLNTQYF.

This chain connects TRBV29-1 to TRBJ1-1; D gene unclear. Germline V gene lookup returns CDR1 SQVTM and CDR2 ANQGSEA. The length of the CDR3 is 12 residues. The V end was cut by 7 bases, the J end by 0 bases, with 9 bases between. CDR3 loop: CSAFDLNTEAFF. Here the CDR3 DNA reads TGCAGCGCTTTCGACTTGAACACTGAAGCTTTCTTT. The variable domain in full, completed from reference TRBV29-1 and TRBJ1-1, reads SAVISQKPSRDICQRGTSLTIQCQVDSQVTMMFWYRQQPGQSLTLIATANQGSEATYESGFVIDKFPISRPNLTFSTLTVSNMSPEDSSIYLCSAFDLNTEAFFGQGTRLTVV.

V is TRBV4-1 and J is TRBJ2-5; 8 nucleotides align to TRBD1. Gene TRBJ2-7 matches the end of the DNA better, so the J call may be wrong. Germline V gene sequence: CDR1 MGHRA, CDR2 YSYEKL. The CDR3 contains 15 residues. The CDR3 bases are TGCGCCAGCAGCCAAGATGGCCGGACAGGGTTCGAGCAGTACTTC. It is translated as CASSQDGRTGFEQYF.

The CDR3 region has the DNA TGTGCCACCGTGGCTCTTTCCTACGAGCAGTACTTC. Its translation is CATVALSYEQYF. The V call is TRBV28, the J call TRBJ2-7; D is unclear. Trimming pared 10 bases from V and 1 base from J, leaving 11 bases between. The CDR3 loop spans 12 amino acids. Germline loops: CDR1 MDHEN, CDR2 SYDVKM.

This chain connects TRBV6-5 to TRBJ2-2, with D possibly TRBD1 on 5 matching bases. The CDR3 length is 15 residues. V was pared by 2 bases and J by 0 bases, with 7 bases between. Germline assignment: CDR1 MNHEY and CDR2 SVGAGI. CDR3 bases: TGTGCCAGCAGTTACCGGACACCGAACACCGGGGAGCTGTTTTTT. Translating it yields CASSYRTPNTGELFF.